This is a list of T cell receptor beta chains from one sample in a study of CD8 T cells in ankylosing spondylitis. TCRdb ran MiXCR on the 5' RACE reads and lists one entry per CDR3 protein. The sample consists of just over 150,000 distinct CDR3 sequences, around 19% of them appearing once. The sample was blood, either unsorted or a sorted T cell fraction (not recorded which). The receptors come from a male donor with ankylosing spondylitis or in good health (not recorded which). Each CDR3 is given without its conserved first and last residue.

v_gene	j_gene	len	CDR3aa
TRBV5-8	TRBJ1-5	13	ASRLAGPSNQPQH
TRBV29-1	TRBJ2-3	14	SVEDRSVLSTDTQY
TRBV27	TRBJ2-1	12	ASSAGGRGHEQF
TRBV5-1	TRBJ2-7	12	ASSPGQGAGEQY
TRBV2	TRBJ2-1	14	ASRDSTSGSINEQF
TRBV3-1	TRBJ2-1	15	ASSQEGEGLSYNEQF
TRBV19	TRBJ2-4	11	ASSSGRAGIQY
TRBV24-1	TRBJ2-1	14	ATSSPGQSSYNEQF
TRBV10-3	TRBJ1-1	15	AIRKGHRTSSSTEAF
TRBV10-3	TRBJ2-7	12	AISESHRGHEQY
TRBV20-1	TRBJ2-5	11	SARKQALETQY
TRBV5-1	TRBJ2-1	16	ASSLGRIAGRSYNEQF
TRBV6-1	TRBJ1-1	12	ASLDRGVNTEAF
TRBV20-1	TRBJ2-1	13	SATRRTSGYNEQF
TRBV29-1	TRBJ1-2	11	SVFLPTGGGYT
TRBV24-1	TRBJ1-2	11	ATSDGGTYGYT
TRBV10-3	TRBJ2-5	9	AISDGETQY
TRBV27	TRBJ2-7	13	ASSKTGTASYEQY
TRBV28	TRBJ1-1	12	ASSLTGVGTEAF
TRBV5-1	TRBJ2-3	13	ASSLGQESTDTQY
TRBV12-3/TRBV12-4	TRBJ1-1	11	ASNPGAGFSAF
TRBV12-3/TRBV12-4	TRBJ1-2	13	ASSRDGQGIGGYT
TRBV21-1	TRBJ1-2	9	ASSLEHGYT
TRBV20-1	TRBJ2-1	14	SARPEGAVSSNEQF
TRBV7-2	TRBJ2-6	15	ASSLFPGDSGANVLT
TRBV12-3/TRBV12-4	TRBJ1-2	12	ASSFGSALEGYT
TRBV24-1	TRBJ2-1	11	ATSDPLGNEQF
TRBV10-1	TRBJ2-2	13	ASSRTSGSTGELF